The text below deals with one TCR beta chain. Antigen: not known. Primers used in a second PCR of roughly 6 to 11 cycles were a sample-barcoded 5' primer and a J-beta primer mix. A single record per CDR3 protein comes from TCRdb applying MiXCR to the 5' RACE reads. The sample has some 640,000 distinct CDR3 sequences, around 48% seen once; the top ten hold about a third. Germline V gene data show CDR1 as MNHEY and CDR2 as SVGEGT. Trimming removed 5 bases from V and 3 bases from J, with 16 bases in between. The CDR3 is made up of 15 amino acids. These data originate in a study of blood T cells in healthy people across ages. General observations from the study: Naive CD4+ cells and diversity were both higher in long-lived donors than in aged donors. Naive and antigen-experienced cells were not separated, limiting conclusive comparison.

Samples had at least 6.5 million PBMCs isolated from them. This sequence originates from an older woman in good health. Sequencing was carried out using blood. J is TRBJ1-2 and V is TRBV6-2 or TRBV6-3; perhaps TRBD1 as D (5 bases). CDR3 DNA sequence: TGTGCCAGCAGTGGATGGACAAGAGTTCACTATGGCTACACCTTC. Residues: CASSGWTRVHYGYTF.